This passage covers 10 T cell receptor beta chains from one sample sequenced in a study of OX40 agonist ivuxolimab in advanced cancers. Libraries were prepared by immunoSEQ multiplex PCR; TCRdb keeps only in-frame clonotypes and omits some of them. The sample includes roughly 70,000 clones, 88% of them seen just once. Source: CD4+ or CD8+ T cells sorted from blood, taken in a trial of the OX40 agonist ivuxolimab. The receptors derive from an adult with an advanced solid tumor such as melanoma, head and neck, liver or kidney cancer.

The V and J genes are TRBV14 and TRBJ1-3; D gene ambiguous. CDR1 and CDR2 from the germline V gene are SGHDN and FVKESK. The V gene lost 8 bases and the J gene lost 0 bases, with 11 bases spanning the gap. The CDR3 sequence is 14 residues long. The CDR3 protein is CASSDEFSGNTIYF. CDR3 nucleotides: TGTGCCAGCTCTGACGAATTCTCTGGAAACACCATATATTTT.

The chain employs TRBV30 and TRBJ1-5; 9 nucleotides line up with TRBD1. The CDR3 sequence is 14 residues long. Germline V gene lookup returns CDR1 GTSNPN and CDR2 SVGIG (reference sequence). V gave up 3 bases and J gave up 7 bases; unmatched junction bases: 7. The CDR3 coding sequence is TGTGCCTGGAGCACAGGGGGCGCAGGGCAGCCCCAGCATTTT. This encodes CAWSTGGAGQPQHF. The full variable domain, rest sourced from reference TRBV30 and TRBJ1-5, is SQTIHQWPATLVQPVGSPLSLECTVEGTSNPNLYWYRQAAGRGLQLLFYSVGIGQISSEVPQNLSASRPQDRQFILSSKKLLLSDSGFYLCAWSTGGAGQPQHFGDGTRLSIL.

The chain is built from TRBV6-1 and TRBJ2-1, with 10 nucleotides matching TRBD2. J lost 6 bases, V lost 5 bases, and 7 bases had no gene match. CDR3 length: 15 amino acids. Germline-derived CDR1 and CDR2 are MNHNS and SASEGT. DNA for the CDR3: TGTGCCAGCAGTTCCGGGACTAGCGTTGGCAATGAGCAGTTCTTC. Translated: CASSSGTSVGNEQFF.

The chain has TRBV6-6 and TRBJ1-5, with 8 bases aligning to TRBD1. V gave up 6 bases and J gave up 4 bases; unmatched junction bases: 8. The CDR3 has 15 amino acids. Germline values: CDR1 MNHNY, CDR2 SVGAGI (reference sequence). DNA for the CDR3: TGTGCCAGCAGACCCATCGACAGGGGAAATCAGCCCCAGCATTTT. Protein sequence: CASRPIDRGNQPQHF.

CDR3 loop: CASGPGRTYTDTQYF. The CDR3 nucleotides read TGTGCTAGTGGTCCGGGACGGACTTACACAGATACGCAGTATTTT. V usage is TRBV12-5 and J usage is TRBJ2-3; D tentatively reads TRBD1 or TRBD2 (5 bases each). CDR3 length: 15 amino acids. The germline CDR1 and CDR2 sequences are LGHNT and FRNRAP. V lost 5 bases to trimming and J lost 2 bases, with 14 bases between them.

The CDR3 DNA sequence: TGTGCCAGCAAAGGGGGAGTTTATAGCAATCAGCCCCAGCATTTT. As protein: CASKGGVYSNQPQHF. The chain combines TRBV6-1 with TRBJ1-5; TRBD1 might be the D (6 bases). Germline V CDR1 and CDR2: MNHNS, SASEGT. This CDR3 comprises 15 residues. Trimming shortened V by 7 bases and J by 0 bases, and 13 bases separated the two germline ends.

V is TRBV28 and J is TRBJ1-2, with D perhaps TRBD1 (5 bases). The CDR3 contains 14 residues. V lost 8 bases and J lost 3, with 16 bases in between. CDR1 is MDHEN, CDR2 SYDVKM, per germline. CDR3 sequence: CASLPPGRDYGYTF. Written as DNA, the CDR3 is TGTGCCAGCCTGCCCCCGGGGCGGGACTATGGCTACACCTTC.

Concerning this clone itself: The junction departs from germline at one end; a sequencing error may be responsible. The genes are TRBV11-2 and TRBJ2-2; 8 bases map to TRBD2. CDR1 and CDR2 (germline): SGHAT, FQNNGV. The CDR3 runs 17 residues. CDR3 DNA: TGTGCCAGCAGCGTAGACGGGGGGGCGCAAAACACCGGGGAGCTGTTTTTT. Its translation: CASSVDGGAQNTGELFF.

CDR3 loop: CASSLRGGQGKAFF. CDR3 coding DNA: TGTGCCAGCAGCCTCAGGGGTGGACAGGGTAAAGCTTTCTTT. This chain links TRBV7-3 with TRBJ1-1, with 8 positions matching TRBD1. The CDR3 totals 14 residues. Trimming cost V 5 bases and J 9 bases; bases outside gene matches: 11. The germline gives CDR1 SGHTA, CDR2 FQGTGA.

The chain recombines TRBV12-5 with TRBJ2-5; tentative D call: TRBD2 (5 bases). The germline CDR1 and CDR2 sequences are LGHNT and FRNRAP. The CDR3 loop spans 13 amino acids. The V end was cut by 1 base, the J end by 5 bases, with 8 bases between. The CDR3 nucleotides are TGTGCTAGTGGTTTGGCGGGGATTGAGACCCAGTACTTC. The encoded protein is CASGLAGIETQYF.